Listed here are 30 T cell receptor beta chains from one sample, sequenced in a study of blood T cell repertoires in COVID-19. Sequencing used immunoSEQ multiplex PCR; TCRdb keeps in-frame clones, though not all of them. The sample shows fewer than 500,000 clones, 85% to 90% of them seen only once. Material: peripheral blood. Receptor source: a man aged 18 to 29 with COVID-19, enrolled during active disease.

The genes are TRBV10-3 and TRBJ2-7; 11 bases agree with TRBD2. Per the germline V gene, CDR1 is ENHRY and CDR2 is SYGVKD. Trimming cost V 3 bases and J 10 bases; bases outside gene matches: 5. The CDR3 contains 13 residues. CDR3 nucleotides: TGTGCCATCAGTGAAGCGGGACTAGCGGACCAGTACTTC. This encodes CAISEAGLADQYF.

This rearrangement joins TRBV11-2 to TRBJ1-2; 8 bases line up with TRBD1. The CDR3 consists of 16 residues. CDR1 SGHAT and CDR2 FQNNGV come from the germline V gene. The V and J ends lost 5 bases and 8 bases, in that order; junction bases with no gene match: 16. The CDR3 protein is CASSQIQGQGYLGYTF. For the CDR3, the DNA is TGTGCCAGCAGCCAAATCCAAGGACAGGGATACTTGGGCTACACCTTC. The full variable domain, rest sourced from reference TRBV11-2 and TRBJ1-2, is EAGVAQSPRYKIIEKRQSVAFWCNPISGHATLYWYQQILGQGPKLLIQFQNNGVVDDSQLPKDRFSAERLKGVDSTLKIQPAKLEDSAVYLCASSQIQGQGYLGYTFGSGTRLTVV.

The rearrangement uses TRBV7-9 and TRBJ2-5; TRBD2 matches at 8 bases. This CDR3 is built from 15 residues. V shed 5 bases, J shed 5 bases, and the junction held 10 bases outside the gene matches. CDR1 is SEHNR and CDR2 is FQNEAQ in the germline V gene (reference sequence). CDR3 region: CASSIRAGAGETQYF. CDR3 coding DNA: TGTGCCAGCAGCATCCGAGCGGGAGCGGGGGAGACCCAGTACTTC. Supplemented by reference TRBV7-9 and TRBJ2-5, the full variable domain reads DTGVSQNPRHKITKRGQNVTFRCDPISEHNRLYWYRQTLGQGPEFLTYFQNEAQLEKSRLLSDRFSAERPKGSFSTLEIQRTEQGDSAMYLCASSIRAGAGETQYFGPGTRLLVL.

V and J are TRBV10-3 and TRBJ2-7, with 13 positions matching TRBD2. The CDR3 covers 15 residues. Germline lookup yields CDR1 ENHRY and CDR2 SYGVKD. After removal of 5 bases from V and 3 bases from J, the junction contained 4 bases not matched to a gene. The CDR3 bases are TGTGCCATCAGTAATCGGACTAGCGGGAGCTACGAGCAGTACTTC. Amino acids: CAISNRTSGSYEQYF.

This rearrangement joins TRBV4-1 to TRBJ2-7, with TRBD1 matching over 10 bases. Germline V lookup: CDR1 MGHRA, CDR2 YSYEKL. The CDR3 loop spans 16 amino acids. The V segment lost 4 bases and the J segment 6 bases; nucleotides outside the gene matches: 12. Here the CDR3 reads CASSLMGGTGVSEQYF. The CDR3 DNA reads as TGCGCCAGCAGCCTCATGGGGGGGACAGGGGTGTCCGAGCAGTACTTC.

The chain employs TRBV4-1 and TRBJ2-3; 8 nucleotides agree with TRBD2. Germline trimming cut 1 base from V and 3 bases from J; bases unmatched to any gene: 3. The V gene's germline CDR1 is MGHRA and CDR2 YSYEKL. There are 15 residues in the CDR3. The CDR3 coding sequence is TGCGCCAGCAGCCAAGCCGGGACTAGAACAGATACGCAGTATTTT. This sequence encodes CASSQAGTRTDTQYF.

The chain carries TRBV11-2 and TRBJ2-5; TRBD1 might be the D (6 bases). The germline gives CDR1 SGHAT, CDR2 FQNNGV. The CDR3 loop spans 14 amino acids. The V gene lost 4 bases and the J gene lost 0 bases, with 9 bases spanning the gap. This CDR3 reads CASSSTGYQETQYF. As DNA, the CDR3 is TGTGCCAGCAGCTCCACAGGGTACCAAGAGACCCAGTACTTC. The full variable domain, completed using reference TRBV11-2 and TRBJ2-5, is EAGVAQSPRYKIIEKRQSVAFWCNPISGHATLYWYQQILGQGPKLLIQFQNNGVVDDSQLPKDRFSAERLKGVDSTLKIQPAKLEDSAVYLCASSSTGYQETQYFGPGTRLLVL.

The genes are TRBV2 and TRBJ1-1; the D gene is possibly TRBD1 (6 bases). This CDR3 is built from 13 residues. Germline V gene sequence: CDR1 SNHLY, CDR2 FYNNEI. The V end was cut by 7 bases, the J end by 1 base, with 10 bases between. CDR3 protein: CASTQGGNTEAFF. The CDR3 DNA follows: TGTGCCAGCACCCAAGGGGGGAACACTGAAGCTTTCTTT.

The V call is TRBV28, the J call TRBJ2-1; maybe TRBD1 (5 bases). Trimming pared 3 bases from V and 7 bases from J, leaving 7 bases between. This CDR3 has 12 residues. CDR1 MDHEN and CDR2 SYDVKM come from the germline V gene. CDR3 DNA: TGTGCCAGCAGTTTGGGGCAGAATGAGCAGTTCTTC. Its protein product is CASSLGQNEQFF. Looking up the rest from reference TRBV28 and TRBJ2-1 gives the full variable domain: DVKVTQSSRYLVKRTGEKVFLECVQDMDHENMFWYRQDPGLGLRLIYFSYDVKMKEKGDIPEGYSVSREKKERFSLILESASTNQTSMYLCASSLGQNEQFFGPGTRLTVL.

The chain carries TRBV24-1 and TRBJ2-1, with 9 bases matching TRBD1. CDR3 length: 17 residues. Germline-derived CDR1 and CDR2 are KGHDR and SFDVKD. V was clipped by 2 bases and J by 5 bases; unmatched bases: 9. The CDR3 DNA follows: TGTGCCACCAGTGATTCAACAGGGGGCCGGTACGACAATGAGCAGTTCTTC. Its translation is CATSDSTGGRYDNEQFF.

J is TRBJ2-3 and V is TRBV5-4; 7 bases agree with TRBD2. Germline CDR1 SGHNT, CDR2 YYREEE (reference sequence). The CDR3 runs 14 residues. After removal of 4 bases from V and 1 base from J, the junction contained 3 bases not matched to a gene. CDR3 in amino acids: CASSASGGTDTQYF. Here the CDR3 DNA reads TGTGCCAGCAGCGCCAGCGGGGGCACAGATACGCAGTATTTT.

This clone has just one count. V and J are TRBV7-9 and TRBJ2-5, with TRBD2 identical over 10 bases. With 6 bases clipped from V and 3 bases from J, the junction kept 10 bases outside the gene matches. The CDR3 extends over 16 amino acids. The V gene's germline CDR1 is SEHNR and CDR2 FQNEAQ (reference sequence). Here the CDR3 DNA reads TGTGCCAGCAGTCCCCGGAGCGGGGGGGTAGAAGAGACCCAGTACTTC. Amino acid sequence: CASSPRSGGVEETQYF.

This chain joins TRBV7-9 and TRBJ2-5, with 10 bases lining up with TRBD2. Losses at the gene ends were 6 bases for V and 10 bases for J; bases not matched to a gene: 17. CDR3 length: 16 residues. Germline V gene lookup returns CDR1 SEHNR and CDR2 FQNEAQ (reference sequence). The CDR3 sequence: CASSRETSGRARDQYF. The CDR3 DNA reads TGTGCCAGCAGTAGGGAGACGAGCGGGAGGGCGCGGGACCAGTACTTC.

The rearrangement uses TRBV9 and TRBJ2-5; TRBD2 is a possible D gene (6 bases). The germline V and J ends were trimmed by 4 bases and 7 bases, with 23 bases remaining between them. Germline CDR1 and CDR2: SGDLS and YYNGEE. The CDR3 spans 16 residues. This CDR3 is CASSPPCRPPGGTQYF. The CDR3 coding sequence is TGTGCCAGCAGCCCCCCCTGTCGGCCTCCCGGGGGGACCCAGTACTTC.

This chain connects TRBV5-5 to TRBJ1-5, with 9 bases identical to TRBD1. Trimming at V came to 4 bases and at J to 7 bases, leaving 9 bases not matched to a gene. Germline values: CDR1 SGHKS, CDR2 YYEKEE (reference sequence). The CDR3 sequence is 15 residues long. In DNA form, the CDR3 reads TGTGCCAGCAGCCCTGGGACAGGGTCCGGACAGCCCCAGCATTTT. Amino acid sequence: CASSPGTGSGQPQHF.

The chain combines TRBV5-4 with TRBJ1-1; D gene ambiguous. The CDR3 loop spans 11 amino acids. The V gene's germline CDR1 is SGHNT and CDR2 YYREEE (reference sequence). With 2 bases removed from V and 6 bases from J, the gap between germline ends came to 5 bases. For the CDR3, the DNA is TGTGCCAGCAGCTTCGAGGCTGAAGCTTTCTTT. It translates to CASSFEAEAFF. Drawing the rest from reference TRBV5-4 and TRBJ1-1, the complete variable domain is ETGVTQSPTHLIKTRGQQVTLRCSSQSGHNTVSWYQQALGQGPQFIFQYYREEENGRGNFPPRFSGLQFPNYSSELNVNALELDDSALYLCASSFEAEAFFGQGTRLTVV.

This clone appeared once. The rearrangement uses TRBV24-1 and TRBJ2-1; D is possibly TRBD2 (5 bases). The CDR3 sequence is 11 residues long. Trimming removed 8 bases from V and 6 bases from J, with 7 bases in between. Germline CDR1 and CDR2: KGHDR and SFDVKD. DNA for the CDR3: TGTGCCACCACCGGAGGCAATGAGCAGTTCTTC. Amino acid sequence: CATTGGNEQFF.

The chain links TRBV6-6 to TRBJ1-2, with a weak D call TRBD1 (6 bases). The CDR3 is 14 amino acids. The V end lost 6 bases, the J end lost 6 bases, and 17 bases lay between the germline ends. Looked up from germline, CDR1 is MNHNY and CDR2 is SVGAGI (reference sequence). The chain's CDR3 is CASSQTGLGNGYTF. As DNA, the CDR3 is TGTGCCAGCAGCCAGACAGGCCTGGGAAATGGCTACACCTTC.

V is TRBV19 and J is TRBJ2-5; a weak D match, TRBD1 (6 bases). From germline, CDR1 is LNHDA and CDR2 SQIVND (reference sequence). The V and J ends lost 1 base and 4 bases respectively, with 13 bases between them. The CDR3 contains 15 residues. CDR3 sequence: CASSIAPQGPETQYF. DNA of the CDR3: TGTGCCAGTAGTATAGCCCCACAGGGCCCAGAGACCCAGTACTTC.

The genes are TRBV25-1 and TRBJ1-6; tentatively, D is TRBD1 (6 bases). Trimming shortened V by 2 bases and J by 3 bases, and 14 bases separated the two germline ends. Germline-derived CDR1 and CDR2 are MGHDK and SYGVNS. The CDR3 loop spans 17 amino acids. The CDR3: CASSEASGAIYNSPLHF. CDR3 sequence (DNA): TGTGCCAGCAGTGAAGCGTCAGGGGCGATCTATAATTCACCCCTCCACTTT.

V gene TRBV7-9 combines with J gene TRBJ1-2; 11 bases agree with TRBD1. The germline CDR1 and CDR2 sequences are SEHNR and FQNEAQ (reference sequence). V was pared by 5 bases and J by 7 bases, with 3 bases of the junction left unmatched. The CDR3 length is 13 residues. CDR3 sequence (DNA): TGTGCCAGCAGCCGGACAGGGGGCTTTGGCTACACCTTC. Residues: CASSRTGGFGYTF. Full variable domain (remainder filled in from reference TRBV7-9 and TRBJ1-2): DTGVSQNPRHKITKRGQNVTFRCDPISEHNRLYWYRQTLGQGPEFLTYFQNEAQLEKSRLLSDRFSAERPKGSFSTLEIQRTEQGDSAMYLCASSRTGGFGYTFGSGTRLTVV.

The genes are TRBV5-4 and TRBJ1-1; D perhaps matches TRBD1 (6 bases). Germline loops: CDR1 SGHNT, CDR2 YYREEE (reference sequence). Trimming took 4 bases from V and 6 from J, leaving 13 bases between them. CDR3 length: 13 residues. This chain's CDR3 is CASSDIGQSEAFF. In DNA, the CDR3 is TGTGCCAGCAGCGACATCGGACAGTCTGAAGCTTTCTTT.

This chain joins TRBV5-1 and TRBJ2-1; 9 positions agree with TRBD2. The CDR3 contains 17 residues. The trim removed 3 bases at V and 2 bases at J, leaving 9 bases unmatched. Germline lookup yields CDR1 SGHRS and CDR2 YFSETQ. The CDR3 is CASSWGPAGGTYNEQFF. The CDR3 nucleotides are TGCGCCAGCAGCTGGGGTCCAGCGGGAGGAACCTACAATGAGCAGTTCTTC.

This chain connects TRBV6-6 to TRBJ2-3; TRBD2 matches 10 bases. CDR1 MNHNY and CDR2 SVGAGI come from the germline V gene (reference sequence). The CDR3 totals 15 residues. With V trimmed by 5 bases and J by 9 bases, 11 bases remained unmatched. CDR3 nucleotides: TGTGCCAGCAGTCTTAGCGGGAGGAAGGGGTCCACGCAGTATTTT. Its translation: CASSLSGRKGSTQYF.

The chain uses TRBV19 and TRBJ2-7; the D is unclear. This CDR3 spans 15 amino acids. Germline lookup yields CDR1 LNHDA and CDR2 SQIVND (reference sequence). The ends were cut back, 5 bases at V and 6 bases at J, with 20 bases in the middle. DNA of the CDR3: TGTGCCAGTAGTCCCCTGGGCCACGGCCCTCGCGAGCAGTACTTC. Its translation: CASSPLGHGPREQYF. The full variable domain, with the rest looked up from reference TRBV19 and TRBJ2-7, is DGGITQSPKYLFRKEGQNVTLSCEQNLNHDAMYWYRQDPGQGLRLIYYSQIVNDFQKGDIAEGYSVSREKKESFPLTVTSAQKNPTAFYLCASSPLGHGPREQYFGPGTRLTVT.

This chain connects TRBV25-1 to TRBJ2-1, with D maybe TRBD1 (6 bases). The CDR3 covers 13 residues. V was trimmed by 7 bases and J by 5 bases, leaving 12 bases between them. Germline V gives CDR1 MGHDK, CDR2 SYGVNS. In nucleotides, the CDR3 is TGTGCCAGCAAGGCTCAGGGGAACAATGAGCAGTTCTTC. This sequence encodes CASKAQGNNEQFF.

In its sample, this clone was seen a few times. The chain carries TRBV3-1 (or the pseudogene TRBV3-2) and TRBJ2-2; the match to TRBD2 covers 14 bases. From germline, CDR1 is LGHDT and CDR2 YNNKEL (reference sequence). The V segment lost 0 bases and the J segment 2 bases; nucleotides outside the gene matches: 11. This CDR3 has 21 amino acids. The CDR3 loop reads CASSQDELGLAGVGNTGELFF. In DNA, the CDR3 is TGTGCCAGCAGCCAAGATGAGTTGGGACTAGCGGGAGTCGGCAACACCGGGGAGCTGTTTTTT.

V is TRBV12-3 or TRBV12-4 and J is TRBJ2-2, with a weak D call TRBD2 (5 bases). V lost 10 bases, J lost 2 bases, and 11 bases lay in between. This CDR3 is built from 13 residues. The CDR3 DNA sequence: TGTGCCACCAGACTATCCAACACCGGGGAGCTGTTTTTT. This codes for CATRLSNTGELFF.

The chain uses TRBV6-5 and TRBJ1-2, with a tentative D call TRBD1 (5 bases). The germline CDR1 and CDR2 sequences are MNHEY and SVGAGI. This CDR3 contains 13 residues. V lost 6 bases and J 4 bases, leaving 12 bases between the germline ends. CDR3 sequence: CASRPQTGYGYTF. CDR3 DNA: TGTGCCAGCAGGCCCCAAACAGGCTATGGCTACACCTTC.

V gene TRBV12-3 or TRBV12-4 combines with J gene TRBJ2-3, with D hard to call. CDR3 length: 13 residues. Trimming cost V 8 bases and J 1 base, with 10 bases left between them. CDR3 sequence reads: CASQIAGTDTQYF. As DNA, the CDR3 is TGTGCCAGCCAGATTGCTGGCACAGATACGCAGTATTTT.